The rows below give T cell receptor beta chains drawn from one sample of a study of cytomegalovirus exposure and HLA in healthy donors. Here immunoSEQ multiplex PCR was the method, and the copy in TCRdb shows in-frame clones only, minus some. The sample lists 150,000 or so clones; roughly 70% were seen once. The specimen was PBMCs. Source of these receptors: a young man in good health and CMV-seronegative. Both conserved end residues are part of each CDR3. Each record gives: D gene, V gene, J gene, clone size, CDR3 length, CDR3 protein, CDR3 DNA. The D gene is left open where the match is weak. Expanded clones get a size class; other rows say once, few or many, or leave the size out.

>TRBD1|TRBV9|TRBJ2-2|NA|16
CASSARQGRNTGELFF
TGTGCCAGCAGCGCCAGACAGGGGCGAAACACCGGGGAGCTGTTTTTT
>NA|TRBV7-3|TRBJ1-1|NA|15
CASSLSGGMNTEAFF
TGTGCCAGCAGCTTATCCGGCGGCATGAACACTGAAGCTTTCTTT
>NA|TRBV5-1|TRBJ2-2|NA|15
CASSPEEGNTGELFF
TGCGCCAGCAGCCCGGAGGAGGGGAACACCGGGGAGCTGTTTTTT
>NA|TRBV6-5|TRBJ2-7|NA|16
CASSYTPGMAIHEQYF
TGTGCCAGCAGTTACACTCCCGGGATGGCGATCCACGAACAGTACTTC
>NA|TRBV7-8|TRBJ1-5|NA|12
CASSLNKQPQHF
TGTGCCAGCAGCTTAAACAAGCAGCCCCAGCATTTT
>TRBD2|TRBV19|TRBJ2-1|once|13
CASSIGLAETTFF
TGTGCCAGTAGTATAGGCCTAGCGGAGACTACGTTCTTC
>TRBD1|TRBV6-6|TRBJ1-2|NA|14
CASSYKGAEQGYTF
TGTGCCAGCAGTTACAAGGGGGCGGAACAAGGCTACACCTTC
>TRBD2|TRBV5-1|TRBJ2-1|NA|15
CASSLGGGLYNEQFF
TGCGCCAGCAGCTTGGGCGGGGGACTATACAATGAGCAGTTCTTC
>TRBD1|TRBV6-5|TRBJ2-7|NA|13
CASRGTGKAEQYF
TGTGCCAGCAGAGGGACAGGGAAGGCCGAGCAGTACTTC
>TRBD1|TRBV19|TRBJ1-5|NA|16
CASSPDGRGPRQPQNF
TGTGCCAGTAGTCCCGACGGCAGGGGGCCGAGGCAGCCCCAGAATTTT
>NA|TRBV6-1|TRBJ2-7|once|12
CASSGGRGEQYF
TGTGCCAGCAGTGGGGGGCGAGGCGAGCAGTACTTC
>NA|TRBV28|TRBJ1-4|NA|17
CASRLGGTWKTNEKLFF
TGTGCCAGCCGATTGGGGGGGACTTGGAAAACTAATGAAAAACTGTTTTTT
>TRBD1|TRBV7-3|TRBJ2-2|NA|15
CASSSGQGASGELFF
TGTGCCAGCAGTTCGGGACAGGGGGCGTCCGGGGAGCTGTTTTTT
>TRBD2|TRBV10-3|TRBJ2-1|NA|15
CAISPSSGGGDEQFF
TGTGCCATCAGTCCCTCTAGCGGGGGTGGCGATGAGCAGTTCTTC
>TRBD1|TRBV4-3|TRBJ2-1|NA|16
CASSQFSGTGSNEQFF
TGCGCCAGCAGCCAGTTTTCCGGGACAGGGAGTAATGAGCAGTTCTTC
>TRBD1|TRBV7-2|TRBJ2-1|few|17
CASSLTWDRGPYNEQFF
TGTGCCAGCAGCTTAACTTGGGACAGGGGCCCCTACAATGAGCAGTTCTTC
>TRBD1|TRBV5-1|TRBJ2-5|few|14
CASGQGAGQETQYF
TGCGCCAGCGGACAGGGTGCGGGGCAAGAGACCCAGTACTTC
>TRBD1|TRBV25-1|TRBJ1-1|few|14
CASSGTGGRTEAFF
TGTGCCAGCAGTGGTACAGGGGGGCGGACTGAAGCTTTCTTT
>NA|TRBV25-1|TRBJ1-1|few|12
CASRSRGTEAFF
TGTGCCAGCAGGTCTCGGGGCACTGAAGCTTTCTTT
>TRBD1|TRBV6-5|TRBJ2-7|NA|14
CASRKQGVPYEQYF
TGTGCCAGCAGAAAACAGGGGGTCCCCTACGAGCAGTACTTC
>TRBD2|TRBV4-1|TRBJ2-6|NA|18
CASSQEFGAGPGANVLTF
TGCGCCAGCAGCCAAGAATTCGGAGCGGGGCCTGGGGCCAACGTCCTGACTTTC
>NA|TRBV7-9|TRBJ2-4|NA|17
CASSLAGQGRAKNIQYF
TGTGCCAGCAGCTTAGCGGGGCAGGGTAGGGCCAAAAACATTCAGTACTTC
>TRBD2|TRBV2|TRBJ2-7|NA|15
CASSPSGGAHYEQYF
TGTGCCAGCAGTCCTAGCGGGGGAGCGCACTACGAGCAGTACTTC
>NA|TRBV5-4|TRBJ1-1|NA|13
CASSPGVNTEAFF
TGTGCCAGCAGCCCGGGGGTAAACACTGAAGCTTTCTTT
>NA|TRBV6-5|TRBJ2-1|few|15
CASSFGQSSYNEQFF
TGTGCCAGCAGTTTCGGACAGAGCTCCTACAATGAGCAGTTCTTC
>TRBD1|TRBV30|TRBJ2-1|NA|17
CAWSVNLRDREDNEQFF
TGTGCCTGGAGTGTTAATTTGCGGGACAGGGAGGACAATGAGCAGTTCTTC
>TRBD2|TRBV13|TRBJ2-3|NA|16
CASSFLAGGQADTQYF
TGTGCCAGCAGCTTCTTAGCGGGGGGCCAGGCAGATACGCAGTATTTT
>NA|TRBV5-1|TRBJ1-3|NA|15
CASSLEGSGGNTIYF
TGCGCCAGCAGCTTGGAGGGAAGCGGTGGAAACACCATATATTTT
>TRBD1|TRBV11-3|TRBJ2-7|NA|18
CASSLVKILDRETYEQYF
TGTGCCAGCAGCTTAGTTAAAATATTGGACAGGGAGACCTACGAGCAGTACTTC
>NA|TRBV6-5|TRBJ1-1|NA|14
CASTKGGMNTEAFF
TGTGCCAGCACCAAGGGAGGGATGAACACTGAAGCTTTCTTT
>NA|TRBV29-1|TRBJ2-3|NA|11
CSVESALGGFF
TGCAGCGTTGAATCGGCCCTTGGAGGGTTTTTT
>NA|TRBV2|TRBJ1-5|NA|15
CASSAGGTALWPQHF
TGTGCCAGCAGTGCGGGGGGGACGGCTCTGTGGCCCCAGCATTTT
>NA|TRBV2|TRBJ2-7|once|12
CASAGPGEEQYF
TGTGCCAGCGCTGGTCCAGGTGAGGAGCAGTACTTC
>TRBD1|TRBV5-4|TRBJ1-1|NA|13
CASSRGTGGEAFF
TGTGCCAGCAGCAGAGGGACAGGAGGGGAAGCTTTCTTT
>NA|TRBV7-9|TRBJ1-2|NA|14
CASSLGAGQYGYTF
TGTGCCAGCAGCTTAGGGGCAGGGCAATATGGCTACACCTTC
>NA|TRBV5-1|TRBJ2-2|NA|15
CASSWGQSNTGELFF
TGCGCCAGCAGCTGGGGGCAGTCGAACACCGGGGAGCTGTTTTTT
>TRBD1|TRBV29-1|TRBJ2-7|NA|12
CSVRDSNYEQYF
TGCAGCGTTCGGGACAGCAACTACGAGCAGTACTTC
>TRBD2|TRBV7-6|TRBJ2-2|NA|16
CASSRLAGGGTGELFF
TGTGCCAGCAGCCGACTAGCGGGGGGCGGGACGGGGGAGCTGTTTTTT
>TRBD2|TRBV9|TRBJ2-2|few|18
CASSVFGSGGADTGELFF
TGTGCCAGCAGCGTATTTGGTAGCGGGGGGGCTGACACCGGGGAGCTGTTTTTT
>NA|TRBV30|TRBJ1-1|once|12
CAWSNRVTEAFF
TGTGCCTGGAGTAACAGGGTCACTGAAGCTTTCTTT
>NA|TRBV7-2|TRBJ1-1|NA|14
CASSLARESTEAFF
TGTGCCAGCAGCTTAGCGCGGGAGAGCACTGAAGCTTTCTTT
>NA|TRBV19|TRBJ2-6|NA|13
CASSNRVSNVLTF
TGTGCCAGTAGCAACCGGGTTTCCAACGTCCTGACTTTC
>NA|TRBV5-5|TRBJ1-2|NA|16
CASSFRDNQANYGYTF
TGTGCCAGCAGCTTCCGGGACAACCAAGCAAACTATGGCTACACCTTC
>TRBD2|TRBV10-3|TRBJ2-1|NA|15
CAISGLAGSYNEQFF
TGTGCCATCAGTGGCCTAGCGGGCTCCTACAATGAGCAGTTCTTC
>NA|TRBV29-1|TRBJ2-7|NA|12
CSAGGSSYEQYF
TGCAGCGCAGGGGGGAGCTCCTACGAGCAGTACTTC
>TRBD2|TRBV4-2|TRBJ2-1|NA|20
CASSQGWSSGALGGYNEQFF
TGTGCCAGCAGCCAAGGATGGAGTAGCGGGGCCCTAGGTGGGTACAATGAGCAGTTCTTC
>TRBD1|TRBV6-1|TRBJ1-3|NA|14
CASRKGASGNTIYF
TGTGCCAGCAGAAAGGGGGCCTCTGGAAACACCATATATTTT
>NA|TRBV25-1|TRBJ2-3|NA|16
CASSEFVGGVPDTQYF
TGTGCCAGCAGTGAATTCGTGGGGGGAGTTCCAGATACGCAGTATTTT
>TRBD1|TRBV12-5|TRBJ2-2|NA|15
CASGLGTGPPGELFF
TGTGCTAGTGGTTTGGGGACAGGGCCCCCCGGGGAGCTGTTTTTT
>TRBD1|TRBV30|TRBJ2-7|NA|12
CAWAYRGLEQYF
TGTGCCTGGGCTTACAGGGGGCTTGAGCAGTACTTC
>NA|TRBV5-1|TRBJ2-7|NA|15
CASSPDPGRSYEQYF
TGCGCCAGCAGCCCTGATCCAGGTCGCTCCTACGAGCAGTACTTC
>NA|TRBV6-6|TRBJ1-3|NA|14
CASSNGGSGNTIYF
TGTGCCAGCAGTAACGGGGGCTCTGGAAACACCATATATTTT
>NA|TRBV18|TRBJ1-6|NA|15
CASSPRSGGASPLHF
TGTGCCAGCTCCCCGCGGAGCGGGGGCGCTTCACCCCTCCACTTT